This T cell receptor (beta chain) was recorded in a study of cytomegalovirus exposure and HLA in healthy donors. Study conclusions and caveats: Indistinguishable V segments, including TRBV6-2 and TRBV6-3, were excluded. It was assumed in the presence/absence analyses that sequencing depth was roughly uniform across donors. Cytomegalovirus-associated TCR beta chains were listed, numbering under 200.

Both 60 Vbeta primers and 13 Jbeta primers went into the PCR. Assay used: immunoSEQ multiplex PCR; TCRdb lists only in-frame clones, some missing. The table records over 150,000 clones, 65% to 85% of them present only once. In regard to this clone: Its antigen is not known.

CDR3 length: 17 residues. The germline V gene encodes CDR1 MGHRA and CDR2 YSYEKL. V gave up 4 bases and J gave up 2 bases; unmatched junction bases: 8. Nominal health characterized the donors when sampled, though unrecorded immune exposures were likely. Sequencing was done on a sample of PBMCs. This TCR was sampled from a man in his sixties in good health and CMV-seronegative. The chain uses TRBV4-1 and TRBJ2-2; TRBD1 matches at 9 bases. In DNA form, the CDR3 reads TGCGCCAGCAGCCGGCTAGGGACAGGGCTAAACACCGGGGAGCTGTTTTTT. Encoded protein: CASSRLGTGLNTGELFF.